A single sample gave rise to the 2 T cell receptor beta chains below, sequenced in a study of shared clonotypes between healthy human individuals. Profiled with immunoSEQ multiplex PCR; TCRdb holds only in-frame clones, not every one. The data show about 520,000 clones, with 60% to 80% seen just once and more than 10% held by the top ten. Sequencing input: PBMCs. The receptors were gathered from a woman aged 40 to 55 in good health. Some clones in this sample may be carry-over from other donors' samples.

Of note for this clone: Different DNA sequences within this sample yield the same CDR3. The chain carries TRBV10-3 and TRBJ2-1; D is undetermined. Germline assignment: CDR1 ENHRY and CDR2 SYGVKD. V was cut by 2 bases and J by 1 base, with 6 bases left in between. This CDR3 contains 14 residues. The CDR3 sequence is CAISEGSSYNEQFF. The CDR3 DNA reads TGTGCCATCAGTGAGGGCTCTTCCTACAATGAGCAGTTCTTC.

This chain links TRBV4-1 with TRBJ2-7; 10 bases are a match to TRBD2. CDR1 and CDR2 from the germline V gene are MGHRA and YSYEKL. This CDR3 has 15 amino acids. V was pared by 4 bases and J by 1 base, with 4 bases of the junction left unmatched. CDR3 amino acids: CASSPTSGPSYEQYF. Here the CDR3 DNA reads TGCGCCAGCAGCCCGACTAGCGGGCCTTCCTACGAGCAGTACTTC.